These 26 T cell receptor beta chains were sequenced from one sample in a study of radiotherapy plus CTLA-4 blockade in lung cancer. Repertoires were generated with immunoSEQ multiplex PCR, while TCRdb's copy carries only in-frame clones and drops some. There are over 85,000 clones in the sample; about four fifths occur only once, and around 2.7% lies in the top ten. This material consisted of peripheral blood, taken from a patient treated with radiotherapy plus ipilimumab. The receptors shown here come from a human donor with non-small cell lung cancer who had a partial response to radiotherapy plus ipilimumab. Some clones in this sample may be carry-over from other donors' samples.

The rearrangement uses TRBV6-5 and TRBJ2-1; 12 bases are a match to TRBD2. This CDR3 has 14 residues. V shed 6 bases and J 8 bases; nucleotides not matched to a gene: 5. In germline, CDR1 is MNHEY, CDR2 SVGAGI. The CDR3: CASSLAGGLHEQFF. DNA of the CDR3: TGTGCCAGCAGCCTAGCGGGGGGGCTACATGAGCAGTTCTTC.

This rearrangement joins TRBV10-3 to TRBJ2-5, with D maybe TRBD2 (6 bases). The J call may be in error: the DNA end matches TRBJ2-7 better. The CDR3 is made up of 13 amino acids. The germline gives CDR1 ENHRY, CDR2 SYGVKD. The CDR3, as DNA: TGTGCCATCAGTGAGTCGGGGGAGGACGAGCAGTACTTC. Translated: CAISESGEDEQYF.

With respect to this clone: In the same sample, other DNA sequences code for this CDR3. The chain couples TRBV5-4 to TRBJ2-1; possibly TRBD1 for D (6 bases). Trimming cost V 0 bases and J 1 base, with 8 bases left between them. Germline-derived CDR1 and CDR2 are SGHNT and YYREEE (reference sequence). The CDR3 loop spans 15 amino acids. CDR3 in amino acids: CASSLGQGSYNEQFF. CDR3 sequence (DNA): TGTGCCAGCAGCTTGGGTCAGGGGTCCTACAATGAGCAGTTCTTC.

This chain links TRBV2 with TRBJ1-5; D is unclear. V gave up 2 bases and J gave up 2 bases, with 10 bases separating them. This CDR3 has 15 amino acids. Germline CDR1 and CDR2: SNHLY and FYNNEI. The CDR3 nucleotides are TGTGCCAGCAGTGAACGGGAGGTTCGCAATCAGCCCCAGCATTTT. Amino acids: CASSEREVRNQPQHF.

The chain employs TRBV2 and TRBJ2-5; TRBD1 agrees at 8 bases. CDR3 length: 14 residues. Trimming at V came to 6 bases and at J to 7 bases, leaving 10 bases not matched to a gene. Germline V lookup: CDR1 SNHLY, CDR2 FYNNEI. This CDR3 is CASSGTGLRMTQYF. DNA for the CDR3: TGTGCCAGCAGCGGGACAGGCTTGCGGATGACCCAGTACTTC.

This clone appeared a few times. The V call is TRBV6-6, the J call TRBJ1-5, with TRBD1 as a possible D gene (6 bases). The germline V gene encodes CDR1 MNHNY and CDR2 SVGAGI (reference sequence). The CDR3 length is 14 residues. V dropped 6 bases and J dropped 1 base, with 10 bases sitting between them. This CDR3 is CASRQGTSNQPQHF. CDR3 bases: TGTGCCAGCAGACAGGGCACCAGCAATCAGCCCCAGCATTTT.

This chain joins TRBV7-2 and TRBJ2-7; 9 bases align to TRBD2. The CDR3 consists of 15 residues. Germline trimming cut 4 bases from V and 3 bases from J; bases unmatched to any gene: 7. The V gene's germline CDR1 is SGHTA and CDR2 FQGNSA. CDR3 protein: CASSSTSSGNYEQYF. The DNA for the CDR3 is TGTGCCAGCAGCTCCACTTCTAGCGGGAACTACGAGCAGTACTTC.

This clone was recorded only once. The rearrangement links TRBV6-1 to TRBJ2-7; D possibly corresponds to TRBD1 (6 bases). CDR1 and CDR2 from the germline V gene are MNHNS and SASEGT. This CDR3 has 13 residues. V was shortened by 6 bases and J by 2 bases, with 11 bases between the two germline ends. The CDR3 DNA reads TGTGCCAGCAGCCCACAGGGCACCTACGAGCAGTACTTC. Its protein product is CASSPQGTYEQYF.

The chain combines TRBV6-1 with TRBJ2-7; a weak D match, TRBD2 (7 bases). The CDR3 extends over 14 amino acids. V dropped 10 bases and J dropped 2 bases, with 18 bases sitting between them. Germline CDR1 MNHNS, CDR2 SASEGT. The CDR3 sequence: CATQGGAGAYEQYF. CDR3 DNA sequence: TGTGCCACCCAAGGGGGGGCAGGGGCCTACGAGCAGTACTTC.

This rearrangement joins TRBV29-1 to TRBJ2-5, with D perhaps TRBD2 (5 bases). Germline-derived CDR1 and CDR2 are SQVTM and ANQGSEA. The CDR3 has 13 residues. V shed 3 bases and J shed 5 bases, with 13 bases lying between them. CDR3 amino acids: CSVDQTNVETQYF. The CDR3 DNA reads as TGCAGCGTTGATCAGACTAACGTTGAGACCCAGTACTTC.

This clone was seen a handful of times. The genes are TRBV7-2 and TRBJ1-4; D gene unclear. The CDR3 runs 13 residues. The ends were cut back, 5 bases at V and 8 bases at J, with 12 bases in the middle. Germline CDR1 is SGHTA and CDR2 is FQGNSA. The CDR3: CASSPQWREKLFF. The CDR3 nucleotides read TGTGCCAGCAGCCCCCAGTGGCGGGAAAAACTGTTTTTT.

The DNA of the CDR3 is TGTGCCAGCAGCTTATTGCTAGCGGGGGGTTTCCCCTACAATGAGCAGTTCTTC. Translating it yields CASSLLLAGGFPYNEQFF. V usage is TRBV7-2 and J usage is TRBJ2-1; 11 bases agree with TRBD2. This CDR3 contains 18 residues. Looked up from germline, CDR1 is SGHTA and CDR2 is FQGNSA. The ends lost 2 bases at V and 2 bases at J; junction bases unmatched: 8.

The chain joins TRBV5-5 to TRBJ2-7; 13 nucleotides line up with TRBD2. CDR3 length: 15 amino acids. The ends lost 3 bases at V and 2 bases at J; junction bases unmatched: 2. Looked up from germline, CDR1 is SGHKS and CDR2 is YYEKEE (reference sequence). CDR3 nucleotide sequence: TGTGCCAGCAGCTGGACTAGCGGGGGTCCCTACGAGCAGTACTTC. It translates to CASSWTSGGPYEQYF.

V gene TRBV19 combines with J gene TRBJ1-1; 7 bases agree with TRBD1. Trimming cost V 4 bases and J 0 bases; bases outside gene matches: 8. Per germline, CDR1 LNHDA and CDR2 SQIVND (reference sequence). This CDR3 spans 16 amino acids. Here the CDR3 reads CASSSPGQPMNTEAFF. CDR3 coding DNA: TGTGCCAGTAGTAGCCCGGGACAGCCTATGAACACTGAAGCTTTCTTT.

J is TRBJ2-5 and V is TRBV11-3; possibly TRBD2 for D (6 bases). Germline V gives CDR1 SGHNT, CDR2 YENEEA. This CDR3 has 12 residues. Trimming stripped 3 bases from V and 11 bases from J, with 13 bases between. The chain's CDR3 is CASSFRGWEQYF. CDR3 in DNA: TGTGCCAGCAGCTTTCGGGGGTGGGAGCAGTACTTC.

The chain combines TRBV11-1 with TRBJ1-2; TRBD1 matches 7 bases. CDR1 and CDR2 (germline): SGHAT, FQDESV (reference sequence). Germline trimming cut 5 bases from V and 3 bases from J; bases unmatched to any gene: 12. This CDR3 is 16 amino acids long. In DNA, the CDR3 is TGTGCCAGCAGCCATCCCACCGGGACAGAATACTATGGCTACACCTTC. Its translation is CASSHPTGTEYYGYTF.

The chain couples TRBV9 to TRBJ1-2, with TRBD1 as a possible D gene (5 bases). Trimming shortened V by 4 bases and J by 3 bases, and 16 bases separated the two germline ends. The CDR3 length is 15 residues. CDR1 SGDLS and CDR2 YYNGEE come from the germline V gene. CDR3 region: CASSPRGGVDYGYTF. The DNA of the CDR3 is TGTGCCAGCAGCCCACGTGGAGGGGTAGACTATGGCTACACCTTC.

In this sample, this clone turned up a few times. Here the CDR3 reads CASSLGQGKETQYF. The CDR3 coding sequence is TGCGCCAGCAGCTTGGGGCAGGGGAAAGAGACCCAGTACTTC. V and J are TRBV5-1 and TRBJ2-5; perhaps TRBD1 as D (6 bases). V lost 0 bases and J 3 bases, leaving 9 bases between the germline ends. Germline V gives CDR1 SGHRS, CDR2 YFSETQ. This CDR3 spans 14 amino acids.

This clone has just a few counts. The same CDR3 arises from other DNA sequences in this sample as well. This chain joins TRBV28 and TRBJ1-2; D is possibly TRBD1 (5 bases). CDR1 MDHEN and CDR2 SYDVKM come from the germline V gene. The CDR3 runs to 12 residues. V was cut by 6 bases and J by 3 bases, with 8 bases left in between. CDR3 coding DNA: TGTGCCAGCAGGACGGGGGACTATGGCTACACCTTC. It encodes CASRTGDYGYTF.

This clone was seen a single time. The chain links TRBV28 to TRBJ1-5; TRBD1 matches 9 bases. The CDR3 contains 17 residues. Germline loops: CDR1 MDHEN, CDR2 SYDVKM. J lost 3 bases, V lost 3 bases, and 9 bases had no gene match. The CDR3 protein is CASSFPGQGHFNQPQHF. CDR3 nucleotides: TGTGCCAGCAGTTTTCCGGGACAGGGTCATTTCAATCAGCCCCAGCATTTT.

The gene calls are TRBV10-2 and TRBJ2-3; D ambiguous. Deletions cut 8 bases from V and 5 bases from J, with 5 bases between. The CDR3 runs to 10 residues. The V gene's germline CDR1 is WSHSY and CDR2 SAAADI. Here the CDR3 reads CASPGDTQYF. CDR3 in DNA: TGCGCCAGCCCCGGAGATACGCAGTATTTT.

This clone was detected a few times. The chain is built from TRBV27 and TRBJ2-1, with 9 bases aligning to TRBD1. V was clipped by 3 bases and J by 10 bases; unmatched bases: 1. This CDR3 is 12 amino acids long. Germline assignment: CDR1 MNHEY and CDR2 SMNVEV (reference sequence). CDR3 in DNA: TGTGCCAGCAGTTTGGGGACAGGGGAGCAGTTCTTC. Translation gives CASSLGTGEQFF.

The chain is built from TRBV5-1 and TRBJ2-2, with a possible D match to TRBD2 (5 bases). The germline CDR1 and CDR2 sequences are SGHRS and YFSETQ. This CDR3 is 13 amino acids long. V lost 7 bases, J lost 3 bases, and 10 bases lay in between. CDR3 sequence: CASGVRDTGELFF. The CDR3 DNA reads as TGCGCCAGCGGGGTGAGGGACACCGGGGAGCTGTTTTTT. The full variable domain, in which reference TRBV5-1 and TRBJ2-2 provide the parts outside the CDR3, is KAGVTQTPRYLIKTRGQQVTLSCSPISGHRSVSWYQQTPGQGLQFLFEYFSETQRNKGNFPGRFSGRQFSNSRSEMNVSTLELGDSALYLCASGVRDTGELFFGEGSRLTVL.

The chain is built from TRBV5-1 and TRBJ2-7; 8 bases match TRBD1. CDR1 is SGHRS and CDR2 is YFSETQ in the germline V gene. The J segment lost 6 bases and the V segment lost 4 bases, leaving 6 bases of the junction unmatched. This CDR3 is 13 amino acids long. For the CDR3, the DNA is TGCGCCAGCAGCGTGGGACAGGCCTCCGAGCAGTACTTC. Protein: CASSVGQASEQYF.

The V call is TRBV15, the J call TRBJ1-5; TRBD1 matches at 7 bases. The V and J ends lost 1 base and 7 bases, in that order; junction bases with no gene match: 16. This CDR3 is 18 amino acids long. Germline V gene lookup returns CDR1 LNHNV and CDR2 YYDKDF (reference sequence). CDR3 in DNA: TGTGCCACCAGCAGAGGTCCTGTGACAGGGAGATTATGGCAGCCCCAGCATTTT. Protein: CATSRGPVTGRLWQPQHF.

The CDR3 nucleotides are TGTGCCTGGAGTGCGCGACAGTGGGGGGACAATCAGCCCCAGCATTTT. Translated, it gives CAWSARQWGDNQPQHF. The chain carries TRBV30 and TRBJ1-5, with D possibly TRBD1 on 5 matching bases. Trimming removed 1 base at V and 3 bases at J, with 16 bases between. The CDR3 covers 16 residues. The germline V gene has CDR1 GTSNPN and CDR2 SVGIG (reference sequence).